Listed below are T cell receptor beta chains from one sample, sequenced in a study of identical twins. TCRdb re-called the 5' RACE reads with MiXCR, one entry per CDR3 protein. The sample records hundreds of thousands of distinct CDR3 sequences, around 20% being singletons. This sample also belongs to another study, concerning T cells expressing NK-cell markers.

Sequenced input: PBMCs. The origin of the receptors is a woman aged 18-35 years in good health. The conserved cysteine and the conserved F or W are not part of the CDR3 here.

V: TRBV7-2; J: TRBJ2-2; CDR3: ASRSYRGVNFRELF
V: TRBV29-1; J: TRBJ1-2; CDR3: SVLGRDRPPSYT
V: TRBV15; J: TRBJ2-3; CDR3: ATSKDRLSTDTQY
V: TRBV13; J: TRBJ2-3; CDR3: ASSLGRDDTDTQY
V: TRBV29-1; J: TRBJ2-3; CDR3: SARALAGGEGTQY
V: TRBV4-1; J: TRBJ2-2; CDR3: ASSQFSSGGAPGELF
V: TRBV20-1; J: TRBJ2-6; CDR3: SARDTGGAGANVLT
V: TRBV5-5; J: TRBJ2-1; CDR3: ASSRFVGGGLGEQF
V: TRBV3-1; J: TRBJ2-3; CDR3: ASSQEGTYSTDTQY
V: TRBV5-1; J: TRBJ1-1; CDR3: ASSLAGNRITGNTEAF
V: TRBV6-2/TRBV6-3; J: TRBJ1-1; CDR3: ASSYSTPGAEAF
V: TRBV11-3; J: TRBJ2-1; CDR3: ASSVVGAIVDEQF
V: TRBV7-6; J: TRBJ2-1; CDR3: ASSYQNLYNEQF
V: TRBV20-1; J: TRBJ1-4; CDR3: SAPGQPMREKLF
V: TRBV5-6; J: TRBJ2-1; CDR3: ASDGLAGGPDYNEQF
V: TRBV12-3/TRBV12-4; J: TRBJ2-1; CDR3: SSNSAGGHEQF
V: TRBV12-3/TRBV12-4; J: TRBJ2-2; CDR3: AGGSQVPGELF
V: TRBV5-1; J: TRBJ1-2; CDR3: ASSPRDRGNGYT
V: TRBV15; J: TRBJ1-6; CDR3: ATGSPLH
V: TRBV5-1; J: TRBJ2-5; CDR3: ASSSGGGPWETQY
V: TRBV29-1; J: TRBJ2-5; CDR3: SVARSRGETQY
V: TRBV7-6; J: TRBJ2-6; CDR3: ASSLARGTGANVLT
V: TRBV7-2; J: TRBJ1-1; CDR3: ASTLGGALMAF
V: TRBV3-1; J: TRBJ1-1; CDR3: ASSQNPRAPNTEAF
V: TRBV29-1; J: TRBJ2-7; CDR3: SVGEGVYEQY
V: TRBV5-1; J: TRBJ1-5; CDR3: ASSLMGIGQPQH
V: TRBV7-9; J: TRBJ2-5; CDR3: ASSLQQGAETQY
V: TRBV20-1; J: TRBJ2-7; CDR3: SADGLAGSSYEQY
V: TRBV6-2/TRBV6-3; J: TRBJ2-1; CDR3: ASSFPLYEQF
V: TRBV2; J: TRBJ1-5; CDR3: ASSGTGGGNQPQH
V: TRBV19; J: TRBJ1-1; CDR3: ASSTGGWTEAF
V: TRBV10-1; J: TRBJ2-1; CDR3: ASSETGPGGEQF
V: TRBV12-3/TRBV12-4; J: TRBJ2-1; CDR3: ATQGRKEQF
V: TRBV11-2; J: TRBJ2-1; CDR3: ASSLATGVWDNEQF
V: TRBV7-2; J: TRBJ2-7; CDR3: ASSLNGQTYEQY
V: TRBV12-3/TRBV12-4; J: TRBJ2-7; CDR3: ASSPISASEQY
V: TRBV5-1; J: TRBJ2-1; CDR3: ASSSGADSYNEQF
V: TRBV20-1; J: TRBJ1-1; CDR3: SAPEDKGPIAF
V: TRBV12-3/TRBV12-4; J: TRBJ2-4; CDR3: ASGSLNIQY
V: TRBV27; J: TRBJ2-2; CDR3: ASGNWNTGELF
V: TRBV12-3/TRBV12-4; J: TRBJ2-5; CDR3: ASSLPRGSTQY
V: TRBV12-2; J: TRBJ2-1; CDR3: ASRLPTGQYRPVCNEQF
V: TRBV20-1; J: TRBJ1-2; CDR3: SAVTGTGKNGYT
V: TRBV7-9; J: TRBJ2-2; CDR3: ASSLGLAGPTGELF
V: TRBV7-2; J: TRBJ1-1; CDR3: ASSRQSASGTEAF
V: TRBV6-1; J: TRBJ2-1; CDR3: ASSQLAGGSHEQF
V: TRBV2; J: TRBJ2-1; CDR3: ASKKTSGGLGEQF
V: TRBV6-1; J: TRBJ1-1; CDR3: ASSQPGTANTEAF
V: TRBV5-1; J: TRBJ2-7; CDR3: ASSEQADTYEQY
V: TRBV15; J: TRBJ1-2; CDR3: ATSRADRSGYGYT
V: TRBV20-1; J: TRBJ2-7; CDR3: SAPRRAVGSYEQY
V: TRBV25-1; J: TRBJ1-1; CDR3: ASREQGNTEAF
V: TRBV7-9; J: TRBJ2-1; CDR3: ASSGPLAGEYNEQF
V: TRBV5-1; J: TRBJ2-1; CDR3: ASSYGQGGYNEQF
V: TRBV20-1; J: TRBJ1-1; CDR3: SAREGREAF